This paragraph reports one T cell receptor beta chain. The antigen is undetermined. This may stem from a read error, because a much larger clone lies one nucleotide away. According to the study, genomic DNA was the template for TCR beta VDJ and CDR3 profiling. TCRdb processed the reads anew with MiXCR; each CDR3 protein has one entry. The table shows 150,000 to 200,000 distinct CDR3 sequences, with less than 60% occurring only once. Germline CDR1 is PRHDT and CDR2 is FYEKMQ (reference sequence). The CDR3 has 12 residues. The entry originates in a study of CD8+CD57+ T cells in acquired aplastic anemia. In the study overall: Average DNA yield from sorted CD4+ and CD8+ cells was about 2.9 ug. The study, taken as a whole, reports: No significant difference in CD8+ Simpson's diversity was found between patients and controls.

CD8+CD57+ cell expansion had been shown by flow cytometry in patients chosen for sequencing. In all patients, the disease was severe acquired aplastic anemia. Untreated patients provided the blood samples, with no therapy given before sampling. The gene calls are TRBV13 and TRBJ2-3, with D tentatively TRBD2 (5 bases). The material sequenced was sorted CD4+, CD8+, or CD8+CD57+ T cells (not recorded which) from PBMCs. This receptor was obtained from a human donor with aplastic anemia. The DNA of the CDR3 is TGTGGCAGCGCGGGTATCACCCATACGCAGTATTTT. It specifies CGSAGITHTQYF.